A selection of T cell receptor beta chains follows, all from one sample in a study of cytomegalovirus exposure and HLA in healthy donors. The protocol was immunoSEQ multiplex PCR, while the TCRdb copy is restricted to in-frame clones and leaves out a portion. Found here are 200,000 or so clones, roughly 83% of them singletons; the top ten hold roughly 5.4%. Material for sequencing was PBMCs. The source of these receptors is a woman aged 18 to 35 in good health and CMV-seronegative. Both conserved end residues are part of each CDR3. The D gene is left open where the match is weak. For some rows the clone size is stated as once, few or many, or as a class when expanded; others skip it.

CDR3 protein: CASIDTEAFF; CDR3 DNA: TGTGCCAGCATAGACACTGAAGCTTTCTTT; J gene: TRBJ1-1; V gene: TRBV2; D gene: -; clone size: -; CDR3 length: 10
CDR3 protein: CASSPSTGRQPQHF; CDR3 DNA: TGCGCCAGCAGCCCGTCGACAGGGCGGCAGCCCCAGCATTTT; J gene: TRBJ1-5; V gene: TRBV5-1; D gene: TRBD1; clone size: -; CDR3 length: 14
CDR3 protein: CASSPRDINYGYTF; CDR3 DNA: TGTGCCAGCAGTCCCCGGGACATCAACTATGGCTACACCTTC; J gene: TRBJ1-2; V gene: TRBV27; D gene: -; clone size: -; CDR3 length: 14
CDR3 protein: CASSQDSFYEQYF; CDR3 DNA: TGTGCCAGCAGCCAGGACAGCTTCTACGAGCAGTACTTC; J gene: TRBJ2-7; V gene: TRBV7-9; D gene: -; clone size: -; CDR3 length: 13
CDR3 protein: CASISGQVQAEQYF; CDR3 DNA: TGTGCCAGCATCTCAGGACAGGTTCAAGCCGAGCAGTACTTC; J gene: TRBJ2-7; V gene: TRBV6-1; D gene: TRBD1; clone size: -; CDR3 length: 14
CDR3 protein: CASSPGYNEQFF; CDR3 DNA: TGTGCCAGCTCACCTGGATACAATGAGCAGTTCTTC; J gene: TRBJ2-1; V gene: TRBV18; D gene: -; clone size: -; CDR3 length: 12
CDR3 protein: CASSLQTNTEAFF; CDR3 DNA: TGTGCCAGCAGCCTACAGACGAACACTGAAGCTTTCTTT; J gene: TRBJ1-1; V gene: TRBV7-6; D gene: -; clone size: -; CDR3 length: 13
CDR3 protein: CASSSQRQGNYEQYF; CDR3 DNA: TGTGCCAGCAGTTCCCAAAGACAGGGGAACTACGAGCAGTACTTC; J gene: TRBJ2-7; V gene: TRBV28; D gene: TRBD1; clone size: -; CDR3 length: 15
CDR3 protein: CASSERVNEQFF; CDR3 DNA: TGTGCCAGCAGTGAACGGGTCAATGAGCAGTTCTTC; J gene: TRBJ2-1; V gene: TRBV25-1; D gene: -; clone size: few; CDR3 length: 12
CDR3 protein: CASTGAGGQSNEQFF; CDR3 DNA: TGTGCCAGCACCGGCGCGGGGGGACAAAGCAATGAGCAGTTCTTC; J gene: TRBJ2-1; V gene: TRBV6-5; D gene: TRBD2; clone size: -; CDR3 length: 15
CDR3 protein: CASSSLAGRAGNEQFF; CDR3 DNA: TGTGCCAGCAGCTCCCTAGCGGGACGGGCCGGTAATGAGCAGTTCTTC; J gene: TRBJ2-1; V gene: TRBV11-2; D gene: TRBD2; clone size: -; CDR3 length: 16
CDR3 protein: CASSQGRIGYEQYF; CDR3 DNA: TGTGCCAGCAGCCAGGGCAGGATCGGATACGAGCAGTACTTC; J gene: TRBJ2-7; V gene: TRBV14; D gene: -; clone size: -; CDR3 length: 14
CDR3 protein: CASSLGRGDYGYTF; CDR3 DNA: TGTGCCAGCAGCTTGGGGCGGGGGGACTATGGCTACACCTTC; J gene: TRBJ1-2; V gene: TRBV5-4; D gene: -; clone size: -; CDR3 length: 14
CDR3 protein: CASSDSSGDGGNEQFF; CDR3 DNA: TGTGCCAGCAGTGACTCGTCGGGGGACGGAGGCAATGAGCAGTTCTTC; J gene: TRBJ2-1; V gene: TRBV6-4; D gene: -; clone size: -; CDR3 length: 16
CDR3 protein: CASSPFRGRNEQFF; CDR3 DNA: TGTGCCAGCTCACCATTTAGAGGACGCAATGAGCAGTTCTTC; J gene: TRBJ2-1; V gene: TRBV18; D gene: -; clone size: -; CDR3 length: 14
CDR3 protein: CASTTLRGSGYTF; CDR3 DNA: TGTGCCAGCACTACGTTGCGCGGATCTGGCTACACCTTC; J gene: TRBJ1-2; V gene: TRBV6-5; D gene: -; clone size: few; CDR3 length: 13
CDR3 protein: CASSQTRALEQFF; CDR3 DNA: TGTGCCAGCAGCCAGACGAGGGCACTCGAGCAGTTCTTC; J gene: TRBJ2-1; V gene: TRBV4-2; D gene: -; clone size: -; CDR3 length: 13
CDR3 protein: CASSFRQGQETQYF; CDR3 DNA: TGTGCCAGCAGTTTTCGGCAGGGGCAAGAGACCCAGTACTTC; J gene: TRBJ2-5; V gene: TRBV27; D gene: -; clone size: -; CDR3 length: 14
CDR3 protein: CASSSAGLAGDNTGELFF; CDR3 DNA: TGTGCTAGCAGCTCCGCGGGACTAGCGGGGGACAACACCGGGGAGCTGTTTTTT; J gene: TRBJ2-2; V gene: TRBV7-7; D gene: TRBD2; clone size: once; CDR3 length: 18
CDR3 protein: CAWSGGGLAYEQYF; CDR3 DNA: TGTGCCTGGAGTGGGGGGGGACTCGCCTACGAGCAGTACTTC; J gene: TRBJ2-7; V gene: TRBV30; D gene: TRBD2; clone size: -; CDR3 length: 14
CDR3 protein: CAGHRAVNTEAFF; CDR3 DNA: TGTGCCGGGCATCGGGCCGTGAACACTGAAGCTTTCTTT; J gene: TRBJ1-1; V gene: TRBV30; D gene: -; clone size: -; CDR3 length: 13
CDR3 protein: CASSQSGNSPLHF; CDR3 DNA: TGTGCCAGCAGCCAGTCGGGGAATTCACCCCTCCACTTT; J gene: TRBJ1-6; V gene: TRBV9; D gene: -; clone size: -; CDR3 length: 13
CDR3 protein: CASSLASTEAFF; CDR3 DNA: TGTGCCAGCAGCTTAGCTAGCACTGAAGCTTTCTTT; J gene: TRBJ1-1; V gene: TRBV7-6; D gene: -; clone size: -; CDR3 length: 12
CDR3 protein: CASKPAGVTGELFF; CDR3 DNA: TGTGCCAGCAAACCGGCAGGCGTTACCGGGGAGCTGTTTTTT; J gene: TRBJ2-2; V gene: TRBV6-1; D gene: -; clone size: -; CDR3 length: 14
CDR3 protein: CASEDSGGINTGELFF; CDR3 DNA: TGTGCCAGCGAGGATAGCGGGGGGATAAACACCGGGGAGCTGTTTTTT; J gene: TRBJ2-2; V gene: TRBV7-6; D gene: TRBD2; clone size: -; CDR3 length: 16
CDR3 protein: CASSYSGQGLGYTF; CDR3 DNA: TGTGCCAGCAGTTACTCAGGACAGGGCCTTGGCTACACCTTC; J gene: TRBJ1-2; V gene: TRBV28; D gene: TRBD1; clone size: -; CDR3 length: 14
CDR3 protein: CASSEYEGRTEGYTF; CDR3 DNA: TGTGCCAGCAGTGAATATGAGGGTAGGACAGAGGGCTACACCTTC; J gene: TRBJ1-2; V gene: TRBV25-1; D gene: -; clone size: -; CDR3 length: 15
CDR3 protein: CASSLKGNTIYF; CDR3 DNA: TGTGCCAGCAGTTTAAAGGGAAACACCATATATTTT; J gene: TRBJ1-3; V gene: TRBV28; D gene: -; clone size: -; CDR3 length: 12
CDR3 protein: CASSFTGSGANVLTF; CDR3 DNA: TGTGCCAGCAGCTTTACAGGCTCTGGGGCCAACGTCCTGACTTTC; J gene: TRBJ2-6; V gene: TRBV5-6; D gene: -; clone size: -; CDR3 length: 15
CDR3 protein: CSVGRGGGEQFF; CDR3 DNA: TGCAGCGTTGGGCGGGGGGGCGGTGAGCAGTTCTTC; J gene: TRBJ2-1; V gene: TRBV29-1; D gene: TRBD2; clone size: -; CDR3 length: 12
CDR3 protein: CASSGQTMNTEAFF; CDR3 DNA: TGTGCCAGCAGCGGACAGACTATGAACACTGAAGCTTTCTTT; J gene: TRBJ1-1; V gene: TRBV2; D gene: -; clone size: -; CDR3 length: 14
CDR3 protein: CASSELAEAGEQYF; CDR3 DNA: TGTGCCAGCAGTGAACTAGCGGAGGCAGGAGAGCAGTACTTC; J gene: TRBJ2-7; V gene: TRBV6-1; D gene: TRBD2; clone size: -; CDR3 length: 14
CDR3 protein: CASSFGTVEETQYF; CDR3 DNA: TGTGCCAGCAGCTTCGGCACAGTGGAGGAGACCCAGTACTTC; J gene: TRBJ2-5; V gene: TRBV7-8; D gene: -; clone size: once; CDR3 length: 14
CDR3 protein: CASSPQTGTGGRGYTF; CDR3 DNA: TGTGCCAGCAGCCCCCAGACCGGGACAGGGGGCCGAGGCTACACCTTC; J gene: TRBJ1-2; V gene: TRBV7-2; D gene: TRBD1; clone size: -; CDR3 length: 16
CDR3 protein: CAWSDWGSGNTIYF; CDR3 DNA: TGTGCCTGGAGTGACTGGGGATCTGGAAACACCATATATTTT; J gene: TRBJ1-3; V gene: TRBV30; D gene: -; clone size: -; CDR3 length: 14
CDR3 protein: CASRSAGTGGYEQYF; CDR3 DNA: TGTGCCAGTAGGAGTGCCGGGACAGGGGGGTACGAGCAGTACTTC; J gene: TRBJ2-7; V gene: TRBV19; D gene: TRBD1; clone size: -; CDR3 length: 15
CDR3 protein: CASSSTRGKEQYF; CDR3 DNA: TGTGCCAGCAGTTCAACCAGGGGGAAGGAGCAGTACTTC; J gene: TRBJ2-7; V gene: TRBV6-5; D gene: TRBD1; clone size: -; CDR3 length: 13
CDR3 protein: CASSASWEQFF; CDR3 DNA: TGTGCCAGCAGCGCATCTTGGGAGCAGTTCTTC; J gene: TRBJ2-1; V gene: TRBV2; D gene: -; clone size: -; CDR3 length: 11
CDR3 protein: CASTGTGTYEQYF; CDR3 DNA: TGTGCCAGCACCGGGACAGGGACCTACGAGCAGTACTTC; J gene: TRBJ2-7; V gene: TRBV2; D gene: TRBD1; clone size: -; CDR3 length: 13
CDR3 protein: CASSFRNEAFF; CDR3 DNA: TGTGCCAGCAGCTTCCGGAATGAAGCTTTCTTT; J gene: TRBJ1-1; V gene: TRBV5-6; D gene: -; clone size: -; CDR3 length: 11
CDR3 protein: CASSPRDRGNSPLHF; CDR3 DNA: TGTGCCAGCTCACCCCGGGACAGGGGTAATTCACCCCTCCACTTT; J gene: TRBJ1-6; V gene: TRBV18; D gene: TRBD1; clone size: -; CDR3 length: 15
CDR3 protein: CAWSGTGPYEQYF; CDR3 DNA: TGTGCCTGGAGCGGGACAGGGCCCTACGAGCAGTACTTC; J gene: TRBJ2-7; V gene: TRBV30; D gene: TRBD1; clone size: -; CDR3 length: 13
CDR3 protein: CASREQNTEAFF; CDR3 DNA: TGTGCCAGTAGAGAACAGAACACTGAAGCTTTCTTT; J gene: TRBJ1-1; V gene: TRBV19; D gene: -; clone size: -; CDR3 length: 12
CDR3 protein: CASSEWGGLRSGELFF; CDR3 DNA: TGTGCCAGCAGTGAATGGGGAGGCCTACGGTCCGGGGAGCTGTTTTTT; J gene: TRBJ2-2; V gene: TRBV25-1; D gene: -; clone size: -; CDR3 length: 16
CDR3 protein: CASSEARGFNYGYTF; CDR3 DNA: TGTGCCAGCAGTGAAGCGAGAGGGTTTAACTATGGCTACACCTTC; J gene: TRBJ1-2; V gene: TRBV2; D gene: -; clone size: -; CDR3 length: 15
CDR3 protein: CASSGQGAADTQYF; CDR3 DNA: TGTGCCAGCAGTGGACAGGGGGCGGCAGATACGCAGTATTTT; J gene: TRBJ2-3; V gene: TRBV2; D gene: TRBD1; clone size: once; CDR3 length: 14
CDR3 protein: CASSSVLAGDYNEQFF; CDR3 DNA: TGTGCCAGCAGTTCCGTCCTAGCGGGGGACTACAATGAGCAGTTCTTC; J gene: TRBJ2-1; V gene: TRBV6-5; D gene: TRBD2; clone size: -; CDR3 length: 16
CDR3 protein: CASSTTRRRGYGYTF; CDR3 DNA: TGTGCCAGCAGTACAACCCGGCGCAGGGGCTATGGCTACACCTTC; J gene: TRBJ1-2; V gene: TRBV7-2; D gene: -; clone size: -; CDR3 length: 15
CDR3 protein: CASSLVGRNQPQHF; CDR3 DNA: TGTGCCAGCAGCTTAGTCGGTAGGAATCAGCCCCAGCATTTT; J gene: TRBJ1-5; V gene: TRBV7-2; D gene: -; clone size: -; CDR3 length: 14
CDR3 protein: CASSDAAGGSDTQYF; CDR3 DNA: TGTGCCAGCAGTGACGCCGCAGGGGGCTCAGATACGCAGTATTTT; J gene: TRBJ2-3; V gene: TRBV2; D gene: TRBD1; clone size: -; CDR3 length: 15
CDR3 protein: CASSTTSGAYNEQFF; CDR3 DNA: TGTGCCAGCAGTACTACTAGCGGAGCCTACAATGAGCAGTTCTTC; J gene: TRBJ2-1; V gene: TRBV6-1; D gene: TRBD2; clone size: -; CDR3 length: 15
CDR3 protein: CASSKDGATNEKLFF; CDR3 DNA: TGCGCCAGCAGCAAGGACGGGGCAACTAATGAAAAACTGTTTTTT; J gene: TRBJ1-4; V gene: TRBV10-1; D gene: -; clone size: -; CDR3 length: 15